The entry below gives a single T cell receptor beta chain sequence along with its context. The antigen is undetermined. The assay was immunoSEQ multiplex PCR, and TCRdb's table has in-frame clones only and misses some. The table shows roughly 200,000 clones, with around 94% occurring only once. The data originate from a study of T cell responses to AZD1222 COVID-19 vaccine. Study results and caveats: Distributed over spike, vaccine-associated CD4 TCRs predominated at 160-218 and 743-854. Repertoires were sampled only after the peak T cell response. Two AZD1222 doses significantly raised spike-specific TCR breadth and depth over controls. Unmutated variant regions are reportedly targeted by nearly half of spike-specific TCRs.

Trimming shortened V by 0 bases and J by 0 bases, and 6 bases separated the two germline ends. This CDR3 spans 15 amino acids. Germline assignment: CDR1 LGHDT and CDR2 YNNKEL (reference sequence). The genes are TRBV3-1 (or the pseudogene TRBV3-2) and TRBJ1-3, with D unresolved. Sequencing was performed on peripheral blood, taken 28 days after the second dose of the MenACWY control vaccine. The sequence came from an adult who received the MenACWY meningococcal vaccine as a control. The CDR3 loop is CASSQDLLSGNTIYF. CDR3 in DNA: TGTGCCAGCAGCCAAGATCTCCTCTCTGGAAACACCATATATTTT.